Listed below are T cell receptor beta chains from one sample, sequenced in a study of OX40 agonist ivuxolimab in advanced cancers. Measured with immunoSEQ multiplex PCR; TCRdb has only the in-frame clones, and not every one. Here the sample spans 75,000 to 80,000 clones, about 84% being singletons. Here the sequenced sample was CD4+ or CD8+ T cells sorted from blood, taken in a trial of the OX40 agonist ivuxolimab. These receptor sequences come from an adult with an advanced solid tumor such as melanoma, head and neck, liver or kidney cancer. CDR3s include the opening cysteine and the closing phenylalanine or tryptophan.

V gene: TRBV2; J gene: TRBJ1-6; CDR3 length: 13; CDR3 protein: CASSEGQNSPLHF
V gene: TRBV11-2; J gene: TRBJ1-5; CDR3 length: 14; CDR3 protein: CASSLSGGDQPQHF
V gene: TRBV4-3; J gene: TRBJ2-7; CDR3 length: 15; CDR3 protein: CASSQVAAKSYEQYF
V gene: TRBV30; J gene: TRBJ2-3; CDR3 length: 12; CDR3 protein: CACFGTGDTQYF
V gene: TRBV9; J gene: TRBJ2-7; CDR3 length: 15; CDR3 protein: CASSVRDREPYEQYF
V gene: TRBV4-2; J gene: TRBJ1-1; CDR3 length: 15; CDR3 protein: CASSQALSVLNEAFF
V gene: TRBV19; J gene: TRBJ2-1; CDR3 length: 13; CDR3 protein: CASSKQGRNEQFF
V gene: TRBV2; J gene: TRBJ1-2; CDR3 length: 14; CDR3 protein: CASTTSPPNYGYTF
V gene: TRBV10-1; J gene: TRBJ1-2; CDR3 length: 12; CDR3 protein: CASSESDFGYTF
V gene: TRBV27; J gene: TRBJ1-4; CDR3 length: 14; CDR3 protein: CASSSRSAPRKLFF
V gene: TRBV29-1; J gene: TRBJ1-4; CDR3 length: 14; CDR3 protein: CSVGGAGKDEKLFF
V gene: TRBV18; J gene: TRBJ1-4; CDR3 length: 14; CDR3 protein: CASSPARVNEKLFF
V gene: TRBV7-8; J gene: TRBJ1-1; CDR3 length: 13; CDR3 protein: CASRLTANTEAFF
V gene: TRBV6-6; J gene: TRBJ2-7; CDR3 length: 15; CDR3 protein: CASSYSAGGSYEQYF
V gene: TRBV25-1; J gene: TRBJ2-3; CDR3 length: 15; CDR3 protein: CASSTGDRYTDTQYF
V gene: TRBV7-9; J gene: TRBJ2-5; CDR3 length: 15; CDR3 protein: CASSEKDWYQETQYF
V gene: TRBV30; J gene: TRBJ2-1; CDR3 length: 12; CDR3 protein: CAWSVRAGEQFF
V gene: TRBV2; J gene: TRBJ1-1; CDR3 length: 13; CDR3 protein: CASSYYGTTEAFF